This T cell receptor beta chain was recovered during a study of OX40 agonist ivuxolimab in advanced cancers. Findings and limits, study-wide: Averaging showed that CD8+ T cells had more expanded clones than CD4+ did.

As regards this clone: Its antigen is still unknown.

Only in-frame clones appear in the TCRdb table, and some are missing; sequencing was by immunoSEQ multiplex PCR. The sample has fewer than 85,000 clones; around four fifths are singletons. Trimming took off 1 base at V and 1 base at J, with 8 bases between the two ends. This CDR3 comprises 14 residues. Germline V gene lookup returns CDR1 SGHRS and CDR2 YFSETQ. The sample was CD4+ or CD8+ T cells sorted from blood, taken in a trial of the OX40 agonist ivuxolimab. The TCR comes from an adult with an advanced solid tumor such as melanoma, head and neck, liver or kidney cancer. J is TRBJ1-1 and V is TRBV5-1; tentatively, D is TRBD1 (5 bases). CDR3 coding DNA: TGCGCCAGCAGCTTGTGGGGACGGAACACTGAAGCTTTCTTT. It yields the protein CASSLWGRNTEAFF.